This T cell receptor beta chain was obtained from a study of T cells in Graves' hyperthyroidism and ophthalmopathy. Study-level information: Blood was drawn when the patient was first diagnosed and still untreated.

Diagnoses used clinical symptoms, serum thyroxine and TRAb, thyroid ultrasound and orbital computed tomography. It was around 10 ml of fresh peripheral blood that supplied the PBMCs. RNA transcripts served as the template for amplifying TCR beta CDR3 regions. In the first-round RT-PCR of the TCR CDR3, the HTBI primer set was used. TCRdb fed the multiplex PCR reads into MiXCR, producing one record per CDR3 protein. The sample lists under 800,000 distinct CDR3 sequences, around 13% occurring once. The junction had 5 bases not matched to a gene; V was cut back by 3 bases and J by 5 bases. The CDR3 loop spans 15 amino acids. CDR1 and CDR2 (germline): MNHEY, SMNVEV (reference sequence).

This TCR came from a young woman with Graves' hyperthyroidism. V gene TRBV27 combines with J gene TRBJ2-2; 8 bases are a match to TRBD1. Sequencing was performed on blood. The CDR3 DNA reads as TGTGCCAGCAGTTTTTTGGACAGGGTGACCGGGGAGCTGTTTTTT. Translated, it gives CASSFLDRVTGELFF.